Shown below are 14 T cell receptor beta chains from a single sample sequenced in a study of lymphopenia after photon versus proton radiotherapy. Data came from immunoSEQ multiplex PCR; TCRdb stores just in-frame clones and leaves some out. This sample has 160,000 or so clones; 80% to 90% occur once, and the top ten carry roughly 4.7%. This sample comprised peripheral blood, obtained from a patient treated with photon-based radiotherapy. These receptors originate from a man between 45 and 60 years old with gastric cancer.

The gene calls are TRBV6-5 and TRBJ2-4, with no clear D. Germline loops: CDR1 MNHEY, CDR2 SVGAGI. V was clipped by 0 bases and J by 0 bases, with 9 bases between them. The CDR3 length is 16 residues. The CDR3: CASSYSRDGAKNIQYF. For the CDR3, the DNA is TGTGCCAGCAGTTACTCCCGAGACGGAGCCAAAAACATTCAGTACTTC.

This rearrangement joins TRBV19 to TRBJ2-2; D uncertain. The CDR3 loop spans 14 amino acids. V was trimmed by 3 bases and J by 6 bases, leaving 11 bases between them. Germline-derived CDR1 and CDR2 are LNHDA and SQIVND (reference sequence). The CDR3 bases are TGTGCCAGTAGTATTCTTGAGTTCGCCGGGGAGCTGTTTTTT. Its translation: CASSILEFAGELFF.

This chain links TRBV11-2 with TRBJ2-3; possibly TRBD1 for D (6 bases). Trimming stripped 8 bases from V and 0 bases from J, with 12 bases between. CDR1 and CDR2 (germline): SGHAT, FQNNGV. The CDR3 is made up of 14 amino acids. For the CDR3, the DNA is TGTGCCAGCCGAAGGGGGAGTAGCACAGATACGCAGTATTTT. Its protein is CASRRGSSTDTQYF.

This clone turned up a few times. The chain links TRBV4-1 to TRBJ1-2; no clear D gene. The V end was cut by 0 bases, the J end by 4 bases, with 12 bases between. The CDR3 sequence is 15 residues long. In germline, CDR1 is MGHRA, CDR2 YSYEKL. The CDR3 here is CASSQDGGQSYGYTF. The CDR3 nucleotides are TGCGCCAGCAGCCAAGATGGCGGGCAGTCCTATGGCTACACCTTC.

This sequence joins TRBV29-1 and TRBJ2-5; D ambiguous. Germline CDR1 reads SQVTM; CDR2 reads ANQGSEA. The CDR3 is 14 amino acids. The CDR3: CSAEWVSRQETQYF. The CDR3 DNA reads TGCAGTGCCGAGTGGGTATCCCGGCAAGAGACCCAGTACTTC.

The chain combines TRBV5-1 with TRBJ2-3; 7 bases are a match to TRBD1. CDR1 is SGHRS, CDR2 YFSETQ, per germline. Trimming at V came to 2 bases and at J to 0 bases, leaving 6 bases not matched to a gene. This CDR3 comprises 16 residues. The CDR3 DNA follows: TGCGCCAGCAGCTTTGGGCCACAGGGGAGCACAGATACGCAGTATTTT. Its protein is CASSFGPQGSTDTQYF.

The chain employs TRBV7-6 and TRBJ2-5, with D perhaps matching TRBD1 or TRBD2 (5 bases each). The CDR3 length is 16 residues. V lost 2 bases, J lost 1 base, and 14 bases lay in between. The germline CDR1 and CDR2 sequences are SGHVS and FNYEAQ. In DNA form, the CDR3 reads TGTGCCAGCAGCTTAAGGGACGGCGGTCTCCAAGAGACCCAGTACTTC. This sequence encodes CASSLRDGGLQETQYF. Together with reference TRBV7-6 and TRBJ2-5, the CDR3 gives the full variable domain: GAGVSQSPRYKVTKRGQDVALRCDPISGHVSLYWYRQALGQGPEFLTYFNYEAQQDKSGLPNDRFSAERPEGSISTLTIQRTEQRDSAMYRCASSLRDGGLQETQYFGPGTRLLVL.

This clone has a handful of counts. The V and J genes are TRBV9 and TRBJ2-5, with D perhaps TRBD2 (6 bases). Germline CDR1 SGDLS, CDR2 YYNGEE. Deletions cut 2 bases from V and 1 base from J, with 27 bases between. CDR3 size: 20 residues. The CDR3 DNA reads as TGTGCCAGCAGCGTGGCCCCAGGGTCCTTACTAGCTGGGGGCCAAGAGACCCAGTACTTC. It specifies CASSVAPGSLLAGGQETQYF.

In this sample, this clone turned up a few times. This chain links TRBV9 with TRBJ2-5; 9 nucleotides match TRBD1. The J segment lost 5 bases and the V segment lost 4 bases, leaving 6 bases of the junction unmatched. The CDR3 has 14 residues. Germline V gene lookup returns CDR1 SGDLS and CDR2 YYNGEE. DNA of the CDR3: TGTGCCAGCAGCTTGGGGACAGGGAGGGAGACCCAGTACTTC. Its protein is CASSLGTGRETQYF.

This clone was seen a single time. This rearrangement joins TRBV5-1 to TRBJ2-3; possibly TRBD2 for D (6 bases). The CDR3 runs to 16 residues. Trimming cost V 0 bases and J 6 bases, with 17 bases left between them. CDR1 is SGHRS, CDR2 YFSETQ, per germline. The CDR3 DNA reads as TGCGCCAGCAGCTTGGAGGAGCGGGCCGCAGGGGATACGCAGTATTTT. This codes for CASSLEERAAGDTQYF. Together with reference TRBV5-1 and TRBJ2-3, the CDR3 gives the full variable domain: KAGVTQTPRYLIKTRGQQVTLSCSPISGHRSVSWYQQTPGQGLQFLFEYFSETQRNKGNFPGRFSGRQFSNSRSEMNVSTLELGDSALYLCASSLEERAAGDTQYFGPGTRLTVL.

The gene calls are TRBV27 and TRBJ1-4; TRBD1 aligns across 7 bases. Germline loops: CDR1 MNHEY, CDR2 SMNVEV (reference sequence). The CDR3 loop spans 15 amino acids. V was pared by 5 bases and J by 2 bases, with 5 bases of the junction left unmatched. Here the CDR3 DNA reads TGTGCCAGCAGTCCACTCAGGGGGACTAATGAAAAACTGTTTTTT. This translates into CASSPLRGTNEKLFF.

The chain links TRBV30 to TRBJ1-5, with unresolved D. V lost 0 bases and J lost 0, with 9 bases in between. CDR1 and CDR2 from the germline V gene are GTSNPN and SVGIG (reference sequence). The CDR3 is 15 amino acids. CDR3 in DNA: TGTGCCTGGAGTGTCATGGGATATAGCAATCAGCCCCAGCATTTT. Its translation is CAWSVMGYSNQPQHF. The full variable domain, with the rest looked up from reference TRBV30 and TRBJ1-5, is SQTIHQWPATLVQPVGSPLSLECTVEGTSNPNLYWYRQAAGRGLQLLFYSVGIGQISSEVPQNLSASRPQDRQFILSSKKLLLSDSGFYLCAWSVMGYSNQPQHFGDGTRLSIL.

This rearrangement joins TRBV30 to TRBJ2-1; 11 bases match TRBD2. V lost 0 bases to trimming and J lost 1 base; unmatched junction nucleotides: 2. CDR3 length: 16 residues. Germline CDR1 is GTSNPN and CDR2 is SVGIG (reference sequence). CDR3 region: CAWSVGTSGSYNEQFF. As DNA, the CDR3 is TGTGCCTGGAGTGTAGGGACTAGCGGTTCCTACAATGAGCAGTTCTTC.

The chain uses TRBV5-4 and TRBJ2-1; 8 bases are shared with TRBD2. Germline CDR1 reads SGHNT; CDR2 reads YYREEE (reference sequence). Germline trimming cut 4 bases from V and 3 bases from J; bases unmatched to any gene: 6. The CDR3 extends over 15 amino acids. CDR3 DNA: TGTGCCAGCAGCCAGCCCGGGACTAGCTACAATGAGCAGTTCTTC. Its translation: CASSQPGTSYNEQFF.